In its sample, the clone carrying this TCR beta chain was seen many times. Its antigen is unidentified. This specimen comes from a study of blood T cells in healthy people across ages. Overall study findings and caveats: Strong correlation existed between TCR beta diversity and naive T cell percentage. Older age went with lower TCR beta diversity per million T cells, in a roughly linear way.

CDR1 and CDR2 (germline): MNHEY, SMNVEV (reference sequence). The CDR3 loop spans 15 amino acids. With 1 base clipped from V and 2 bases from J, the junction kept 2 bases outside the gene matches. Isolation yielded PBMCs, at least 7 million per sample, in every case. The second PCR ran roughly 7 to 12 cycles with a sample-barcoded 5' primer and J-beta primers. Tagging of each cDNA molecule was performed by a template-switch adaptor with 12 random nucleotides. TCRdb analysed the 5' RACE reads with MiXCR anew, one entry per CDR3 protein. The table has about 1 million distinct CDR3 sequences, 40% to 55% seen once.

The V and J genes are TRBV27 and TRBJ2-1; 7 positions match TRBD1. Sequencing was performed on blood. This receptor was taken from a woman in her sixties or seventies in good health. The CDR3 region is CASSLWGQTYNEQFF. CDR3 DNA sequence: TGTGCCAGCAGTTTATGGGGACAGACCTACAATGAGCAGTTCTTC.